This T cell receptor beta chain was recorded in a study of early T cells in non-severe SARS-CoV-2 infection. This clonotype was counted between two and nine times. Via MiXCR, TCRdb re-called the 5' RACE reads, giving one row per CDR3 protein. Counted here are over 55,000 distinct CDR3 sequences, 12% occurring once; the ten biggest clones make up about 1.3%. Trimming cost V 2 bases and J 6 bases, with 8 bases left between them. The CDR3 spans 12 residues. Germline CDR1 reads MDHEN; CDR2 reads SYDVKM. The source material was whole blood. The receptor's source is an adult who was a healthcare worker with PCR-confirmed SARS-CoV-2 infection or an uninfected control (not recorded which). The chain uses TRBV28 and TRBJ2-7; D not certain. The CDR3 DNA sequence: TGTGCCAGCAGTTTAGGAGCGCCCGAGCAGTACTTC. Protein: CASSLGAPEQYF.